This T cell receptor beta chain was obtained from a study of CD4 T cells in relation to SARS-CoV-2 and coronaviruses. Study-wide context: ViraFEST: roughly 10-day antigen culture of PBMCs, then TCR beta CDR3 sequencing. Study-wide results and caveats: Pre-pandemic and post-infection samples never came from the same donor.

CD4+ T cells from unexposed donors were obtained before the COVID-19 pandemic (2011-2018). After roughly ten days of culture, CD4+ T cells were isolated. A remark on this clone: The antigen remains undetermined.

Sequenced by immunoSEQ multiplex PCR; TCRdb stores in-frame clones only, minus some. The table lists 25,000 or so clones, approximately 80% of them singletons. V lost 3 bases, J lost 1 base, and 3 bases stayed unmatched. Germline loops: CDR1 MGHDK, CDR2 SYGVNS. The CDR3 runs 16 residues. What was sequenced was CD4+ T cells from PBMCs, cultured in vitro. The TCR was taken from a human donor in good health. This sequence joins TRBV25-1 and TRBJ2-2; TRBD1 matches 9 bases. CDR3 DNA sequence: TGTGCCAGCAGTGAGGCGGGACAGGGGAACACCGGGGAGCTGTTTTTT. Translation: CASSEAGQGNTGELFF.